Following are 9 T cell receptor beta chains from one sample sequenced in a study of human thymus T cells. Measured with immunoSEQ multiplex PCR; TCRdb has only the in-frame clones, and not every one. The data show 35,000 to 55,000 clones, approximately 93% seen once. Source material: blood. These receptors were obtained from a boy under two years old with a congenital heart defect but otherwise immunologically healthy.

The rearrangement uses TRBV28 and TRBJ1-2; no definite D call. Germline CDR1 and CDR2: MDHEN and SYDVKM. The CDR3 sequence is 13 residues long. With 4 bases removed from V and 1 base from J, the gap between germline ends came to 7 bases. The DNA for the CDR3 is TGTGCCAGCAGTTCAACCCATAACTATGGCTACACCTTC. It specifies CASSSTHNYGYTF.

CDR3: CASSLPGTSGVTGELFF. CDR3 coding DNA: TGCGCCAGCAGCTTGCCGGGGACTAGCGGGGTCACCGGGGAGCTGTTTTTT. The rearrangement uses TRBV5-1 and TRBJ2-2; the match to TRBD2 covers 13 bases. Looked up from germline, CDR1 is SGHRS and CDR2 is YFSETQ. The CDR3 covers 17 residues. The ends lost 1 base at V and 4 bases at J; junction bases unmatched: 4. Using reference TRBV5-1 and TRBJ2-2 for the parts outside the CDR3, the full variable domain is KAGVTQTPRYLIKTRGQQVTLSCSPISGHRSVSWYQQTPGQGLQFLFEYFSETQRNKGNFPGRFSGRQFSNSRSEMNVSTLELGDSALYLCASSLPGTSGVTGELFFGEGSRLTVL.

V is TRBV7-2 and J is TRBJ2-3; perhaps TRBD1 as D (6 bases). The germline gives CDR1 SGHTA, CDR2 FQGNSA. Trimming shortened V by 5 bases and J by 0 bases, and 15 bases separated the two germline ends. This CDR3 comprises 16 residues. This CDR3 is CASSRLGAASTDTQYF. DNA for the CDR3: TGTGCCAGCAGCCGTCTGGGGGCGGCCAGCACAGATACGCAGTATTTT.

The chain joins TRBV5-4 to TRBJ2-7; D is possibly TRBD2 (6 bases). CDR1 is SGHNT, CDR2 YYREEE, per germline (reference sequence). The CDR3 sequence is 13 residues long. The germline V and J ends were trimmed by 0 bases and 5 bases, with 9 bases remaining between them. The CDR3 DNA reads TGTGCCAGCAGCTTGGCCGCGGGGAACGAGCAGTACTTC. Its protein is CASSLAAGNEQYF.

J is TRBJ1-4 and V is TRBV4-1, with TRBD1 matching over 9 bases. CDR1 and CDR2 from the germline V gene are MGHRA and YSYEKL. The CDR3 covers 17 residues. The ends lost 1 base at V and 8 bases at J; junction bases unmatched: 11. The CDR3 sequence is CASSQVVGRDRAEKLFF. CDR3 bases: TGCGCCAGCAGCCAAGTGGTGGGCCGGGACAGGGCCGAAAAACTGTTTTTT.

The chain couples TRBV30 to TRBJ2-5; tentative D call: TRBD1 (5 bases). Near its end, the DNA agrees better with TRBJ2-7, so the J call may be wrong. Germline loops: CDR1 GTSNPN, CDR2 SVGIG (reference sequence). The CDR3 totals 15 residues. This CDR3 reads CAWSVQDDHSYEQYF. In DNA form, the CDR3 reads TGTGCCTGGAGTGTACAGGACGACCACTCCTACGAGCAGTACTTC.

The rearrangement uses TRBV5-4 and TRBJ1-4; 7 bases map to TRBD1. CDR1 and CDR2 from the germline V gene are SGHNT and YYREEE (reference sequence). V was pared by 4 bases and J by 7 bases, with 10 bases of the junction left unmatched. This CDR3 contains 15 residues. The CDR3, as DNA: TGTGCCAGCAGCACCGGACAGGAGAGGGGTGAAAAACTGTTTTTT. Protein sequence: CASSTGQERGEKLFF. The entire variable domain, with the rest obtained from reference TRBV5-4 and TRBJ1-4, is as follows: ETGVTQSPTHLIKTRGQQVTLRCSSQSGHNTVSWYQQALGQGPQFIFQYYREEENGRGNFPPRFSGLQFPNYSSELNVNALELDDSALYLCASSTGQERGEKLFFGSGTQLSVL.

V gene TRBV4-3 combines with J gene TRBJ2-7; D may be TRBD1 (5 bases). Looked up from germline, CDR1 is LGHNA and CDR2 is YSLEER. Trimming removed 0 bases from V and 6 bases from J, with 9 bases in between. CDR3 length equals 13 residues. CDR3 residues: CASSQDGASEQYF. CDR3 in DNA: TGCGCCAGCAGCCAAGATGGGGCTAGCGAGCAGTACTTC.

This chain uses TRBV10-3 with TRBJ1-6; tentatively, D is TRBD1 (6 bases). The V and J ends lost 6 bases and 6 bases respectively, with 12 bases between them. CDR1 ENHRY and CDR2 SYGVKD come from the germline V gene. The CDR3 runs to 14 residues. CDR3 in DNA: TGTGCCATCAGAGGGGGGGGCGGTAATTCACCCCTCCACTTT. This gives the protein CAIRGGGGNSPLHF.